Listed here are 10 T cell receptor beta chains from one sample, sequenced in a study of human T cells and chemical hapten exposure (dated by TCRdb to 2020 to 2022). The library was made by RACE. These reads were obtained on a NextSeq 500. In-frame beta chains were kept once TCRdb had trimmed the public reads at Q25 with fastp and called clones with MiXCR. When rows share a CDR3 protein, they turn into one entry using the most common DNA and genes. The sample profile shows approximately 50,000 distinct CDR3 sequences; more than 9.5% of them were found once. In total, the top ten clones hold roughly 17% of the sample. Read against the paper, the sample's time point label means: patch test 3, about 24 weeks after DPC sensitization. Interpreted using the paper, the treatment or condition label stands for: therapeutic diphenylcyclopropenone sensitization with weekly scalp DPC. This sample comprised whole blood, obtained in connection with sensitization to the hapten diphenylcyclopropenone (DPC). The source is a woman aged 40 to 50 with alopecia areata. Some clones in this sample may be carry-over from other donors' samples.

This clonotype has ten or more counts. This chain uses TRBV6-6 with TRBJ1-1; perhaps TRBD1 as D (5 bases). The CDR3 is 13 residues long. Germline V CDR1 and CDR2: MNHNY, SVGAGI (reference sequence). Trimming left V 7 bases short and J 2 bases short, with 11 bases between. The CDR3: CASKDSSNTEAFF. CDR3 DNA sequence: TGTGCCAGCAAAGACAGTAGTAACACTGAAGCTTTCTTT.

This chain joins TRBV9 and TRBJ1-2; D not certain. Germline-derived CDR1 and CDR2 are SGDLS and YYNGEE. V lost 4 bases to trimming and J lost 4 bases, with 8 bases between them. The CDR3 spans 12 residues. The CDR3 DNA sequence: TGTGCCAGCAGCTCAGGATCCTATGGCTACACCTTC. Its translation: CASSSGSYGYTF.

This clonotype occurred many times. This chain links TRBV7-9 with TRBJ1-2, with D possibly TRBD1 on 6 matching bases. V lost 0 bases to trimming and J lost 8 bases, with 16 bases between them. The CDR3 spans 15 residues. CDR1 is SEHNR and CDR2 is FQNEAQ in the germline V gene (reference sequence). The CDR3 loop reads CASSLAQGFLTGYTF. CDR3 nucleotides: TGTGCCAGCAGCTTAGCGCAGGGGTTTCTTACAGGCTACACCTTC.

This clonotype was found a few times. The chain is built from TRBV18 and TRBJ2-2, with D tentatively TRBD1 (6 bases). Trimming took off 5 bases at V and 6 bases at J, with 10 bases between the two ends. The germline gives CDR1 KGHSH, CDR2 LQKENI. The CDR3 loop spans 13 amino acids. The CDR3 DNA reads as TGTGCCAGCTCAAACAGGGAAGCCGGGGAGCTGTTTTTT. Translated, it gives CASSNREAGELFF.

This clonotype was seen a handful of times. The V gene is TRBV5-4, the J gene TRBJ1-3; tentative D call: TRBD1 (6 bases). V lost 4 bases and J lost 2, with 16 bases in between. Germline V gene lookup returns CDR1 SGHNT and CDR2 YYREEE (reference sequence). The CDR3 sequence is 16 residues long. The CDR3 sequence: CASSTPEDSPGNTIYF. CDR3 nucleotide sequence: TGTGCCAGCAGCACCCCCGAGGACAGCCCTGGAAACACCATATATTTT.

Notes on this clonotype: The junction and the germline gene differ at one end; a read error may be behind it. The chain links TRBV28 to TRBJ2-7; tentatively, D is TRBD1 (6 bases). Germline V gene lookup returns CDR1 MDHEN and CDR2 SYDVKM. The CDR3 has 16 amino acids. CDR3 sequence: CASSPMIGDTTYEQHF. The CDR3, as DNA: TGTGCCAGCAGTCCTATGATTGGGGACACCACCTACGAGCAGCACTTC.

The CDR3: CARSGTGTRKVYEQYF. The CDR3 bases are TGTGCCAGAAGCGGTACCGGGACTAGGAAAGTCTACGAGCAGTACTTC. This sequence joins TRBV5-3 and TRBJ2-7; 8 bases line up with TRBD2. TRBV5-3 is recorded as an ORF, its role being uncertain. The CDR3 consists of 16 residues. V was pared by 4 bases and J by 3 bases, with 12 bases of the junction left unmatched.

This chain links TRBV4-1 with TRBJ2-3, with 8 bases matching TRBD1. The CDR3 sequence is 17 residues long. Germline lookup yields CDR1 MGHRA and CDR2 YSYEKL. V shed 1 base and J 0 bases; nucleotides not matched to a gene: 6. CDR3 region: CASSQAGGPSSTDTQYF. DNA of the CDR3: TGCGCCAGCAGCCAAGCAGGGGGCCCTTCTAGCACAGATACGCAGTATTTT.

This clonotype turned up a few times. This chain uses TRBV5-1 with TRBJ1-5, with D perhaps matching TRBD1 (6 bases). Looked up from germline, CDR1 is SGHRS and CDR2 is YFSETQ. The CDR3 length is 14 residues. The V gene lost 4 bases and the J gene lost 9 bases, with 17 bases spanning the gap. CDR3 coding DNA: TGCGCCAGCAGCCGACAGGCCGGCACGGGGCCCCAGCATTTT. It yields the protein CASSRQAGTGPQHF.

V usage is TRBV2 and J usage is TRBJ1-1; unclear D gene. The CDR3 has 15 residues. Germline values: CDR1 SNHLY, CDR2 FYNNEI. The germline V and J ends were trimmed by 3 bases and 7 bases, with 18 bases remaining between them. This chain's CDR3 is CASSEWTRSNHEAFF. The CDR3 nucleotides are TGTGCCAGCAGTGAGTGGACGCGCTCAAATCATGAAGCTTTCTTT.